This T cell receptor beta chain was identified in a study of blood T cell repertoires in COVID-19. Overall study: The study drew acute and convalescent COVID-19 samples from the United States, Italy and Spain. T cells, B-cell-depleted T cells, or PBMCs supplied cDNA or gDNA.

Enrollment of patients from Seattle took place during active infection, with longitudinal follow-up. In the study's own analysis: Reference gene primer amplification gave nucleated cell count estimates. Profiling relied on immunoSEQ multiplex PCR, and the TCRdb table lists in-frame clones only, not all of them. Clone size and V and J calls were adopted from that table, with D and trimming inferred from the DNA. The data hold some 150,000 clones, with 80% to 90% observed a single time. The ends were cut back, 7 bases at V and 0 bases at J, with 9 bases in the middle. From germline, CDR1 is SQVTM and CDR2 ANQGSEA. CDR3 length: 12 residues.

This receptor was taken from a woman in her 70s with COVID-19, enrolled during active disease. Sequencing input: peripheral blood. The chain recombines TRBV29-1 with TRBJ1-1, with a weak D call TRBD1 (6 bases). The DNA of the CDR3 is TGCAGCGGTGGACAGATGAACACTGAAGCTTTCTTT. It is translated as CSGGQMNTEAFF.